A single sample is the source of the 17 T cell receptor beta chains below, sequenced in a study of T-cell reconstitution after alpha-beta-depleted transplantation in children (TCRdb year 2016). Library prep was done by PCR. The run used an Illumina HiSeq 2500. To normalize quantification of the TCRbeta repertoire, the TCR libraries were built with molecular barcoding that relied on unique molecular identifiers. TCRdb reworked the public reads: Q25 trimming with fastp, MiXCR clone assembly, productive beta chains retained. Entries that share a CDR3 protein sequence are merged under the most common genes and DNA. The sample data list about 230,000 distinct CDR3 sequences, and approximately 10% of these were observed just once. The top ten hold 25% to 30% of the sample. The treatment or condition label, read with the paper, signifies: allogeneic hematopoietic cell transplantation with graft depleted of TCRalphabeta T cells and CD19 B cells.

Sequencing was performed on PBMCs, taken before TCRalphabeta/CD19-depleted stem cell transplant. The receptors were sampled from a child less than two years old with acute myeloid leukemia, due to receive a stem cell transplant.

This clonotype was seen many times. The chain links TRBV11-2 to TRBJ2-7, with 7 bases matching TRBD1. Germline V gene sequence: CDR1 SGHAT, CDR2 FQNNGV. The V and J ends lost 5 bases and 1 base, in that order; junction bases with no gene match: 8. The CDR3 totals 15 residues. The CDR3 sequence is CASSRPPGQSYEQYF. The CDR3 nucleotides are TGTGCCAGCAGCCGCCCCCCGGGACAGTCCTACGAGCAGTACTTC.

In this sample, this clonotype turned up many times. The rearrangement joins TRBV30 to TRBJ2-1; 9 positions agree with TRBD2. The CDR3 loop spans 16 amino acids. V shed 0 bases, J shed 7 bases, and the junction held 10 bases outside the gene matches. Looked up from germline, CDR1 is GTSNPN and CDR2 is SVGIG (reference sequence). CDR3 nucleotides: TGTGCCTGGAGTGTACGTAGGCTAGCGGGAAGTAATGAGCAGTTCTTC. Amino acid sequence: CAWSVRRLAGSNEQFF.

This clonotype was recorded at least ten times. The chain carries TRBV5-1 and TRBJ2-7; D is ambiguous. CDR1 and CDR2 (germline): SGHRS, YFSETQ. Trimming cost V 2 bases and J 4 bases, with 13 bases left between them. The CDR3 loop spans 14 amino acids. The CDR3 is CASSFGSGSYEQYF. DNA for the CDR3: TGCGCCAGCAGCTTTGGCTCCGGGTCGTACGAGCAGTACTTC. The variable domain in full, completed from reference TRBV5-1 and TRBJ2-7, reads KAGVTQTPRYLIKTRGQQVTLSCSPISGHRSVSWYQQTPGQGLQFLFEYFSETQRNKGNFPGRFSGRQFSNSRSEMNVSTLELGDSALYLCASSFGSGSYEQYFGPGTRLTVT.

The gene calls are TRBV29-1 and TRBJ1-1; no reliable D call. This CDR3 is 12 amino acids long. V was cut by 4 bases and J by 8 bases, with 14 bases left in between. In germline, CDR1 is SQVTM, CDR2 ANQGSEA. The CDR3 bases are TGCAGCGTTGTCGGAGCCCCCAGGGAAGCTTTCTTT. Residues: CSVVGAPREAFF. The full variable domain, in which reference TRBV29-1 and TRBJ1-1 provide the parts outside the CDR3, is SAVISQKPSRDICQRGTSLTIQCQVDSQVTMMFWYRQQPGQSLTLIATANQGSEATYESGFVIDKFPISRPNLTFSTLTVSNMSPEDSSIYLCSVVGAPREAFFGQGTRLTVV.

This clonotype was seen at least ten times. This sequence joins TRBV11-3 and TRBJ2-7, with 10 positions matching TRBD2. The CDR3 is 15 residues long. Per the germline V gene, CDR1 is SGHNT and CDR2 is YENEEA. Trimming took 6 bases from V and 2 from J; bases not matched to a gene: 7. CDR3 residues: CASSFSGRSTYEQYF. The CDR3 DNA sequence: TGTGCCAGCAGTTTTAGCGGGAGGTCCACCTACGAGCAGTACTTC.

This clonotype showed up many times. The chain joins TRBV28 to TRBJ2-1; D gene ambiguous. Germline V gene data show CDR1 as MDHEN and CDR2 as SYDVKM. V was trimmed by 4 bases and J by 8 bases, leaving 21 bases between them. This CDR3 is built from 16 residues. CDR3 DNA sequence: TGTGCCAGCAGTTCCCCGGAGACTCTCAGGATGGATGAGCAGTTCTTC. Its protein product is CASSSPETLRMDEQFF.

Many counts were recorded for this clonotype. CDR3 bases: TGTGCCAGCAGCTTAGGTAGCGACACTGAAGCTTTCTTT. Its translation is CASSLGSDTEAFF. V usage is TRBV7-9 and J usage is TRBJ1-1; D ambiguous. CDR1 SEHNR and CDR2 FQNEAQ come from the germline V gene (reference sequence). Trimming shortened V by 1 base and J by 3 bases, and 6 bases separated the two germline ends. This CDR3 has 13 residues.

This clonotype was counted at least ten times. The chain uses TRBV5-1 and TRBJ1-3, with TRBD1 matching over 9 bases. V lost 4 bases to trimming and J lost 0 bases; unmatched junction nucleotides: 5. This CDR3 is built from 16 residues. Germline CDR1 SGHRS, CDR2 YFSETQ. The CDR3 spells CASSERQGDSGNTIYF. In DNA, the CDR3 is TGCGCCAGCAGCGAAAGACAGGGGGACTCTGGAAACACCATATATTTT.

This clonotype occurred many times. The chain carries TRBV12-3 or TRBV12-4 and TRBJ1-1; TRBD1 might be the D (5 bases). Trimming shortened V by 7 bases and J by 10 bases, and 16 bases separated the two germline ends. CDR3 length: 12 amino acids. The chain's CDR3 is CASTTQGGRAFF. CDR3 coding DNA: TGTGCCAGCACCACTCAGGGAGGGCGAGCTTTCTTT.

The sample holds many counts of this clonotype. The chain is built from TRBV7-6 and TRBJ2-1; D is unclear. Germline CDR1 and CDR2: SGHVS and FNYEAQ. CDR3 size: 14 residues. The ends were cut back, 2 bases at V and 2 bases at J, with 7 bases in the middle. CDR3 nucleotides: TGTGCCAGCAGCTTAATGCAGACCTACAATGAGCAGTTCTTC. The encoded protein is CASSLMQTYNEQFF.

This clonotype showed up many times. This chain joins TRBV7-2 and TRBJ2-1; 9 nucleotides align to TRBD2. The CDR3 length is 15 residues. The V segment lost 3 bases and the J segment 7 bases; nucleotides outside the gene matches: 7. Germline CDR1 reads SGHTA; CDR2 reads FQGNSA. Here the CDR3 DNA reads TGTGCCAGCAGCTTTATGACTAGCGGATCTAATGAGCAGTTCTTC. Protein: CASSFMTSGSNEQFF. Variable domain in full (rest from reference TRBV7-2 and TRBJ2-1): GAGVSQSPSNKVTEKGKDVELRCDPISGHTALYWYRQSLGQGLEFLIYFQGNSAPDKSGLPSDRFSAERTGGSVSTLTIQRTQQEDSAVYLCASSFMTSGSNEQFFGPGTRLTVL.

Remarks on this clonotype: A much more abundant neighbour one base away suggests this may be a read error. The chain carries TRBV20-1 and TRBJ2-3; 8 bases are shared with TRBD2. V trimming: 4 bases; J trimming: 4 bases; junction bases outside the gene matches: 13. The length of the CDR3 is 16 residues. Germline CDR1 reads DFQATT; CDR2 reads SNEGSKA (reference sequence). The CDR3 loop reads CSATRPQRERPDTQYF. The CDR3 DNA is TGCAGTGCTACCCGACCGCAGCGGGAGCGCCCAGATACGCAGTATTTT.

This CDR3 reads CASTRSGIRPYEQYF. CDR3 DNA: TGTGCCAGCACCCGTAGTGGAATCAGGCCCTACGAGCAGTACTTC. The V and J genes are TRBV27 and TRBJ2-7; D ambiguous. Trimming pared 7 bases from V and 2 bases from J, leaving 18 bases between. The CDR3 has 15 residues. Germline lookup yields CDR1 MNHEY and CDR2 SMNVEV (reference sequence).

Ten or more counts support this clonotype. The V gene is TRBV29-1, the J gene TRBJ2-1; D possibly uses TRBD1 or TRBD2 (5 bases each). The V end was cut by 5 bases, the J end by 0 bases, with 8 bases between. CDR1 and CDR2 (germline): SQVTM, ANQGSEA. This CDR3 has 13 amino acids. CDR3 sequence reads: CSVFGGSYNEQFF. The CDR3 DNA is TGCAGCGTTTTTGGGGGCTCCTACAATGAGCAGTTCTTC.

This clonotype was seen repeatedly, ten times or more. J is TRBJ1-6 and V is TRBV7-9, with 7 bases matching TRBD1. The CDR3 contains 16 residues. The V gene end was trimmed by 5 bases and the J gene end by 9 bases; junction bases not matched to a gene: 13. Germline V gene lookup returns CDR1 SEHNR and CDR2 FQNEAQ (reference sequence). The CDR3 here is CASSPPTGTDSSPLHF. CDR3 nucleotides: TGTGCCAGCAGCCCCCCGACCGGGACAGATAGTTCACCCCTCCACTTT.

This clonotype was detected only a few times. The chain has TRBV29-1 and TRBJ2-3; D is ambiguous. The CDR3 runs to 15 residues. V lost 0 bases, J lost 3 bases, and 13 bases lay in between. Germline V gene data show CDR1 as SQVTM and CDR2 as ANQGSEA. Written as DNA, the CDR3 is TGCAGCGTTGAAGATGTCACAGCCCGAACAGATACGCAGTATTTT. As protein: CSVEDVTARTDTQYF.

This clonotype appeared many times. The chain joins TRBV12-5 to TRBJ2-7; D unclear. This CDR3 spans 12 amino acids. Germline CDR1 is LGHNT and CDR2 is FRNRAP. V lost 6 bases and J 4 bases, leaving 10 bases between the germline ends. DNA for the CDR3: TGTGCTAGTGGCCCGAGTCGATACGAGCAGTACTTC. This sequence encodes CASGPSRYEQYF.